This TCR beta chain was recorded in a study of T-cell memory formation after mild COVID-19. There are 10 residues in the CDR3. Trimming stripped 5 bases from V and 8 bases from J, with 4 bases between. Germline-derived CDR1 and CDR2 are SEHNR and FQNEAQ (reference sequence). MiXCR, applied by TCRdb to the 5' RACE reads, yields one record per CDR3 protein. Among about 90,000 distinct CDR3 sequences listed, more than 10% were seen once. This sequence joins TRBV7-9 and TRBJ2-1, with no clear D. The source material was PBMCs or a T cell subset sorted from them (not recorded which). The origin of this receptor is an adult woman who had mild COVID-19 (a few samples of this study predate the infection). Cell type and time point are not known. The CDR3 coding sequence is TGTGCCAGCAGCCCATATGAGCAGTTCTTC. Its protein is CASSPYEQFF.